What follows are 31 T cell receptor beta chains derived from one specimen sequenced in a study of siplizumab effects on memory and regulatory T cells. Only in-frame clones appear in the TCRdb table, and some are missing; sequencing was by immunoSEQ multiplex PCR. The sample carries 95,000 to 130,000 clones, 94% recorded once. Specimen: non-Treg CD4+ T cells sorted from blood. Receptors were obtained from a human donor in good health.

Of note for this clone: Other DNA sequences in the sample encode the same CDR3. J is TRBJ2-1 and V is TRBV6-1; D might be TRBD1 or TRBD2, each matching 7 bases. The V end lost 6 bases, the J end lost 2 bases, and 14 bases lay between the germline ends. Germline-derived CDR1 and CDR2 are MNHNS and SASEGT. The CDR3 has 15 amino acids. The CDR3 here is CASSLQGGTYNEQFF. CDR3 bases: TGTGCCAGCAGCCTGCAGGGGGGGACCTACAATGAGCAGTTCTTC.

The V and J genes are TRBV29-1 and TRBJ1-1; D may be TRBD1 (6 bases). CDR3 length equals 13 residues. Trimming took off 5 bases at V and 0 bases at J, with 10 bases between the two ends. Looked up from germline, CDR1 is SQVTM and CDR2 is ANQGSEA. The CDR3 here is CSVTGTLNTEAFF. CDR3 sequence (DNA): TGCAGCGTTACAGGGACTCTGAACACTGAAGCTTTCTTT.

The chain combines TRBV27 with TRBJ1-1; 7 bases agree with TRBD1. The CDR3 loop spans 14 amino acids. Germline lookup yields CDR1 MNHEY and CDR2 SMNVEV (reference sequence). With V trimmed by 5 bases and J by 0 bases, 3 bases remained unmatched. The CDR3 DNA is TGTGCCAGCAGTCGGGACAGCATGAACACTGAAGCTTTCTTT. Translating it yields CASSRDSMNTEAFF.

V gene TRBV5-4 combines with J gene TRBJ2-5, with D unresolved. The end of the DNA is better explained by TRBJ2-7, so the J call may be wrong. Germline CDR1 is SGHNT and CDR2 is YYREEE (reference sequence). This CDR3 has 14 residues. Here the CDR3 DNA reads TGTGCCAGCAGCTTGGGACTTGTAGGCGACGAGCAGTACTTC. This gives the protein CASSLGLVGDEQYF.

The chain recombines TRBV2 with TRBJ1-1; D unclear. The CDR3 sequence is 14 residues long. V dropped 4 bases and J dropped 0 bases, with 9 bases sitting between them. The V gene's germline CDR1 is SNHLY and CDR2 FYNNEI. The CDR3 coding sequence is TGTGCCAGCAGTGTAGCTTATATGAACACTGAAGCTTTCTTT. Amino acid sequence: CASSVAYMNTEAFF.

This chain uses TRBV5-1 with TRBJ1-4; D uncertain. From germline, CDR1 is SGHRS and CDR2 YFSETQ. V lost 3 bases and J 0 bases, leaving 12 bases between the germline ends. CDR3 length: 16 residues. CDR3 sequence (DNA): TGCGCCAGCAGCTCTAGTCGGATTTCAACTAATGAAAAACTGTTTTTT. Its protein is CASSSSRISTNEKLFF.

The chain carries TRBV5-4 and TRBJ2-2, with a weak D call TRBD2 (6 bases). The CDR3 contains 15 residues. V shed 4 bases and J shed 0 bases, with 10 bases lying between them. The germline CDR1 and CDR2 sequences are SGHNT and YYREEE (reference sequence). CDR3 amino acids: CASSGSGANTGELFF. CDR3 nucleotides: TGTGCCAGCAGCGGTAGCGGAGCGAACACCGGGGAGCTGTTTTTT.

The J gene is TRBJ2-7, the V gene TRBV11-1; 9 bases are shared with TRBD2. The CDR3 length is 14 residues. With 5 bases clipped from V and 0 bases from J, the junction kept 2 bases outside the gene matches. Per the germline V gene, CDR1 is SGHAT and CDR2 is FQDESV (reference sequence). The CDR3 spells CASSRSGSSYEQYF. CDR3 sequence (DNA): TGTGCCAGCAGCCGTAGCGGGAGCTCCTACGAGCAGTACTTC. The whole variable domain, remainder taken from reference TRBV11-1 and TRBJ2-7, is EAEVAQSPRYKITEKSQAVAFWCDPISGHATLYWYRQILGQGPELLVQFQDESVVDDSQLPKDRFSAERLKGVDSTLKIQPAELGDSAMYLCASSRSGSSYEQYFGPGTRLTVT.

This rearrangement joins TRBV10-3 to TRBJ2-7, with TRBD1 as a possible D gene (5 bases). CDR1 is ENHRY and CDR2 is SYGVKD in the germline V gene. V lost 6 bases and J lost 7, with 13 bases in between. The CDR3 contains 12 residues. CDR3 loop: CAISTPKGEQYF. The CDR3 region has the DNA TGTGCCATCAGCACCCCAAAGGGGGAGCAGTACTTC.

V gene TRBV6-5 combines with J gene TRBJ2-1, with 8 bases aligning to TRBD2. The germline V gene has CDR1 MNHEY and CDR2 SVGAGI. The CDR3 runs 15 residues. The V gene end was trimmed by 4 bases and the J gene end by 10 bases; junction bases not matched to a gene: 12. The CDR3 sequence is CASSSGGGKGQEQFF. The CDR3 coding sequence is TGTGCCAGCAGTTCCGGGGGGGGAAAGGGTCAAGAGCAGTTCTTC.

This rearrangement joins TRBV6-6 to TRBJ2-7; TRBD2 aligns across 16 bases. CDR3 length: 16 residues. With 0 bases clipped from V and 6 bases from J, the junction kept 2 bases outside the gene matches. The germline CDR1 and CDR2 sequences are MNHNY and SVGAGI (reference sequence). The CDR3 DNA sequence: TGTGCCAGCAGTTACTCGGGGACTAGCGGGAGGGGCGAGCAGTACTTC. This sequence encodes CASSYSGTSGRGEQYF.

CDR3 DNA: TGTGCCAGCTCACCATTTACAGGGTATGGAAGCAATGAGCAGTTCTTC. Protein: CASSPFTGYGSNEQFF. The chain couples TRBV18 to TRBJ2-1, with a weak D call TRBD1 (6 bases). Germline V gene lookup returns CDR1 KGHSH and CDR2 LQKENI. The CDR3 has 16 amino acids. Trimming stripped 2 bases from V and 6 bases from J, with 17 bases between.

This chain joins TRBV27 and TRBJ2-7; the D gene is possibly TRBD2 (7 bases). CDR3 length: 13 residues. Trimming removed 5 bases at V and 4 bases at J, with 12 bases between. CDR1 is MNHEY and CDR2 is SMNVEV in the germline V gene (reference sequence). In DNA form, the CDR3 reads TGTGCCAGCAGTCGGGCGGGGGCATACGAGCAGTACTTC. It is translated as CASSRAGAYEQYF.

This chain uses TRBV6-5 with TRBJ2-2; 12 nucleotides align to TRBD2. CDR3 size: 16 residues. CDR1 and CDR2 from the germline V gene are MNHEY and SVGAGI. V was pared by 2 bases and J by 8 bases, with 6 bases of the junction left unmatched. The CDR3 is CASSYGLAGLWGELFF. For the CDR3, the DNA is TGTGCCAGCAGTTACGGACTAGCGGGATTGTGGGGGGAGCTGTTTTTT.

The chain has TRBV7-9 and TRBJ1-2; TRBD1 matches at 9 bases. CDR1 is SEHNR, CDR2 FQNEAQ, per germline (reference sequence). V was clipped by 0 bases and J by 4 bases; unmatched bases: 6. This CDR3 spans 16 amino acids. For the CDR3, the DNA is TGTGCCAGCAGCTTAGCCGGGACAGGGAGGTTCTATGGCTACACCTTC. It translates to CASSLAGTGRFYGYTF.

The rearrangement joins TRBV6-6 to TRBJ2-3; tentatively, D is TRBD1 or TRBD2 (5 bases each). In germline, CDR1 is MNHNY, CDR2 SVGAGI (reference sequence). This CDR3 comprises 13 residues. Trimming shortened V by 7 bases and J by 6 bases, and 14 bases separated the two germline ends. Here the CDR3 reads CASTLLGTDTQYF. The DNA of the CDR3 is TGTGCCAGCACCCTGTTAGGGACGGATACGCAGTATTTT.

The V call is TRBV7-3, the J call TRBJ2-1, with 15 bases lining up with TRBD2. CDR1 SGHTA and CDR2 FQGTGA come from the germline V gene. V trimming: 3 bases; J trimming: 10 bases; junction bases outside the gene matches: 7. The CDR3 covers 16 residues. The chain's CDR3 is CASSFRTSGRVGEQFF. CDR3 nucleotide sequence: TGTGCCAGCAGCTTCCGGACTAGCGGGAGGGTGGGGGAGCAGTTCTTC.

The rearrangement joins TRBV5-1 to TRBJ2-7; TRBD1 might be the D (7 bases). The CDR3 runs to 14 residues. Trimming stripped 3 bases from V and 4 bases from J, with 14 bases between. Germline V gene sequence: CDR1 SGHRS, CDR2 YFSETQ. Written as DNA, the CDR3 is TGCGCCAGCAGCTCCTCGACAGGGAGGTACGAGCAGTACTTC. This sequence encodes CASSSSTGRYEQYF.

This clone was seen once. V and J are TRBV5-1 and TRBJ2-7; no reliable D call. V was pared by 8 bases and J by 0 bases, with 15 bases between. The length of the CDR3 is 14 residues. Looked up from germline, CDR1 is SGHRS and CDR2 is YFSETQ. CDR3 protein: CASSTEATSYEQYF. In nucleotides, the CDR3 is TGCGCCAGTTCGACCGAAGCGACCTCCTACGAGCAGTACTTC.

CDR3: CASSLGGSVYEQYF. CDR3 bases: TGTGCCAGCAGCTTGGGCGGGAGTGTCTACGAGCAGTACTTC. The chain is built from TRBV7-3 and TRBJ2-7; 7 nucleotides agree with TRBD2. With V trimmed by 3 bases and J by 3 bases, 5 bases remained unmatched. CDR3 length: 14 amino acids. Germline-derived CDR1 and CDR2 are SGHTA and FQGTGA.

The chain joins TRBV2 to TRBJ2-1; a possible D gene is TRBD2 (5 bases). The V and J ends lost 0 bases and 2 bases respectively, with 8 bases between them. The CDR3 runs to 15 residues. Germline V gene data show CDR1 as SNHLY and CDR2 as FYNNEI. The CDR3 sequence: CASSEAETTYNEQFF. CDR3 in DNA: TGTGCCAGCAGTGAAGCCGAGACTACCTACAATGAGCAGTTCTTC.

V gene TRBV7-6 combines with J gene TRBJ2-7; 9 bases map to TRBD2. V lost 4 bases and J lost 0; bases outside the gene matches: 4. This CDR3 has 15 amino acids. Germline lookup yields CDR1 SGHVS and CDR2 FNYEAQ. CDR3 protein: CASSSSGVSSYEQYF. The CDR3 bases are TGTGCCAGCAGCTCTAGCGGGGTTAGCTCCTACGAGCAGTACTTC.

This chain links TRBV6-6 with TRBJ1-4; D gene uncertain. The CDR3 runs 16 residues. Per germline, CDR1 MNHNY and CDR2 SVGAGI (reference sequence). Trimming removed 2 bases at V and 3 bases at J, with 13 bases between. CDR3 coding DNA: TGTGCCAGCAGTTACGCCCGGGGTTTAGCTAATGAAAAACTGTTTTTT. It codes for CASSYARGLANEKLFF.

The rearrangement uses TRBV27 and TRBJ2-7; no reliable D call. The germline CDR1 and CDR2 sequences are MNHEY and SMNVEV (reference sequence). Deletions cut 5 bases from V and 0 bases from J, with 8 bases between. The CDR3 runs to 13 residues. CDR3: CASSDSNSYEQYF. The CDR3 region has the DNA TGTGCCAGCAGTGACTCGAACTCCTACGAGCAGTACTTC.

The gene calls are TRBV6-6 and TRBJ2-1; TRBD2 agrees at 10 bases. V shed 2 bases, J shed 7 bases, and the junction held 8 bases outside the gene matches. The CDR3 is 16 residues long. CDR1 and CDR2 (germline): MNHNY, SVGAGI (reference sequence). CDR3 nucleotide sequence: TGTGCCAGCAGTTACAAGCTAGCGGGAGACTGGAATGAGCAGTTCTTC. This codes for CASSYKLAGDWNEQFF.

The chain's CDR3 is CASVPRTGANNEQFF. Written as DNA, the CDR3 is TGTGCCAGCGTCCCACGGACAGGGGCGAACAATGAGCAGTTCTTC. The chain uses TRBV5-4 and TRBJ2-1, with 9 bases that match TRBD1. Per the germline V gene, CDR1 is SGHNT and CDR2 is YYREEE (reference sequence). J was trimmed by 5 bases and V by 7 bases; bases with no gene match: 10. CDR3 length equals 15 residues.

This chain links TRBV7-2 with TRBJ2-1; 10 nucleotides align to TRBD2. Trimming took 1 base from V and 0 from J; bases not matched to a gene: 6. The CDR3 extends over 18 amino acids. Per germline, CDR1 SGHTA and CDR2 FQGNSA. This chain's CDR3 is CASSLGLSGRSSYNEQFF. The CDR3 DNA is TGTGCCAGCAGCTTAGGCCTTAGCGGGAGGAGCTCCTACAATGAGCAGTTCTTC.

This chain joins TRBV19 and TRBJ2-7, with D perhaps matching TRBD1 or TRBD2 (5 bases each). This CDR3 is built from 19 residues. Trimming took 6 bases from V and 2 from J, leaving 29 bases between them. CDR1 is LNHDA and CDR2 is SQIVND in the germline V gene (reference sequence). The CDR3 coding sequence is TGTGCCAGTAGATTAGGTCTGGGACGGATGCCTCCCCTGGCCTACGAGCAGTACTTC. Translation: CASRLGLGRMPPLAYEQYF.

The chain's CDR3 is CASSPDTGGPGNTIYF. For the CDR3, the DNA is TGCGCCAGCAGCCCAGACACAGGGGGCCCTGGAAACACCATATATTTT. The rearrangement joins TRBV5-1 to TRBJ1-3; 9 bases are shared with TRBD1. V gave up 4 bases and J gave up 2 bases; unmatched junction bases: 7. CDR3 length equals 16 residues. Germline loops: CDR1 SGHRS, CDR2 YFSETQ.

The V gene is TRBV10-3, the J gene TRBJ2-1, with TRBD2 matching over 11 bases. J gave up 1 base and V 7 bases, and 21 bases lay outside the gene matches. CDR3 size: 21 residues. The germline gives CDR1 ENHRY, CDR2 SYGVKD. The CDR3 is CAITQLSGTSGAPTSYNEQFF. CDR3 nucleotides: TGTGCCATCACCCAACTCTCCGGGACTAGCGGAGCCCCTACGTCCTACAATGAGCAGTTCTTC.

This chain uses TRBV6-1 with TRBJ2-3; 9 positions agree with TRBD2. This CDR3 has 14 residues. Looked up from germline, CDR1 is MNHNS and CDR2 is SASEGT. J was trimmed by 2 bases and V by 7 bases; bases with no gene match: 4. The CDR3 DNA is TGTGCCAGCAACGAGCGGGGGGCCACAGATACGCAGTATTTT. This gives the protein CASNERGATDTQYF.